This entry concerns a single T cell receptor (beta chain). This record belongs to a study of spatial heterogeneity in lung cancer. Overall study context: A consistent excess of beta-chain over alpha-chain sequences was detected.

The time point: sample taken at primary tumor resection. Whole RNA obtained from tumor, nontumor lung or frozen PBMC underwent sequencing without sorting. One entry per CDR3 protein, called by TCRdb with MiXCR from the 5' RACE reads. Altogether under 75,000 distinct CDR3 sequences are present, about an eighth being singletons, with the ten largest covering more than 7%. Trimming took off 0 bases at V and 4 bases at J, with 13 bases between the two ends. CDR1 and CDR2 (germline): DFQATT, SNEGSKA (reference sequence). The CDR3 runs to 16 residues. This TCR came from a male donor with early-stage non-small cell lung cancer. This sample comprised PBMCs, obtained at surgery. The gene calls are TRBV20-1 and TRBJ1-6, with no clear D. The CDR3 sequence: CSARDRAQSYNSPLHF. In DNA, the CDR3 is TGCAGTGCTAGAGATAGGGCTCAGAGTTATAATTCACCCCTCCACTTT.